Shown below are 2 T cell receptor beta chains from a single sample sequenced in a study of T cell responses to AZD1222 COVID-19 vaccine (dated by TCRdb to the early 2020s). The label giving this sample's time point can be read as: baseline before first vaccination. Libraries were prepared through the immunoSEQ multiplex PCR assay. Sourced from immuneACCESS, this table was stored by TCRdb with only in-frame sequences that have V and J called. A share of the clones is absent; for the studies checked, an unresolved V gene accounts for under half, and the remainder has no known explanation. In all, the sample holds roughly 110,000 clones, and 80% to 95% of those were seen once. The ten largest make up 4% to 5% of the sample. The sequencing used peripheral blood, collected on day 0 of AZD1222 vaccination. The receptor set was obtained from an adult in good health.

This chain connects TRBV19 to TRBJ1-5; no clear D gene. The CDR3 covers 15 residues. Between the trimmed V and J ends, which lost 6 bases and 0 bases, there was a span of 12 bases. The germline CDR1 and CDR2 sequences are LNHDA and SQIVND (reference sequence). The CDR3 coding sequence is TGTGCCAGTAGAGTAGTTGAGTATAGCAATCAGCCCCAGCATTTT. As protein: CASRVVEYSNQPQHF.

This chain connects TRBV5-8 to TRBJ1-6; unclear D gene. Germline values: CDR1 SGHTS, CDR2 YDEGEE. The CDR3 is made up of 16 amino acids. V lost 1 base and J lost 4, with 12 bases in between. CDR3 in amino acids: CASSLFSGSYNSPLHF. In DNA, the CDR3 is TGTGCCAGCAGCTTGTTCTCGGGATCTTATAATTCACCCCTCCACTTT.